These T cell receptor beta chains were read from a single sample in a study of regulatory T cells in long-lasting Graves disease. TCRdb ran MiXCR on the multiplex PCR reads and lists one entry per CDR3 protein. The sample records 390,000 or so distinct CDR3 sequences, about 12% being singletons. This sample was also put to use in a study of T cells in Graves' hyperthyroidism and ophthalmopathy.

The sequencing here drew on peripheral blood mononuclear cells (PBMCs), taken at new diagnosis, from a patient treated with antithyroid drugs. Receptors originate from a young woman with Graves disease. Both conserved end residues are part of each CDR3. The D gene is left open where the match is weak. Clone size appears in some rows only: once, few, many, or a class for an expanded clone.

CASSTRALGGDQPQHF,16,NA,TRBJ1-5,NA,TRBV5-5
CASSQSPGELFF,12,NA,TRBJ2-2,NA,TRBV4-1
CASSFATGGAYNEQFF,16,many,TRBJ2-1,TRBD1,TRBV7-9
CASSSQVTGGQPQHF,15,many,TRBJ1-5,TRBD1,TRBV27
CATKGLAGEDEQFF,14,NA,TRBJ2-1,TRBD2,TRBV15
CASSQTGGAGENIQYF,16,few,TRBJ2-4,NA,TRBV9
CAISEPPGLPDTGELFF,17,few,TRBJ2-2,NA,TRBV10-3
CASSLWDRSTDTQYF,15,many,TRBJ2-3,NA,TRBV5-1
CASSPLAAYQETQYF,15,many,TRBJ2-5,TRBD2,TRBV18
CATKQTGAGINEQFF,15,many,TRBJ2-1,TRBD1,TRBV14
CASSSGAGNQPQHF,14,few,TRBJ1-5,NA,TRBV5-6
CASRGGYTDTQYF,13,many,TRBJ2-3,NA,TRBV7-9
CASSHRGYTEAFF,13,NA,TRBJ1-1,TRBD1,TRBV19
CASSPPQGGYTF,12,many,TRBJ1-2,NA,TRBV6-2/TRBV6-3
CASSLILAGGPYQETQYF,18,many,TRBJ2-5,TRBD2,TRBV5-5
CAGVGQGTANYGYTF,15,many,TRBJ1-2,TRBD1,TRBV7-9
CASSVGYNIYNEQFF,15,few,TRBJ2-1,NA,TRBV9
CASSLGQTTYNEQFF,15,NA,TRBJ2-1,TRBD1,TRBV7-3
CASSGHPFDEQYF,13,few,TRBJ2-7,NA,TRBV25-1
CASSLQLGTTGYTF,14,many,TRBJ1-2,NA,TRBV7-2
CASSQLPVTWEKLFF,15,NA,TRBJ1-4,NA,TRBV4-3
CSAREAGAGGELFF,14,few,TRBJ2-2,TRBD2,TRBV20-1
CASSSGRDRGSTF,13,NA,TRBJ1-2,TRBD1,TRBV5-1
CASSLDPYNEQFF,13,many,TRBJ2-1,NA,TRBV5-1
CASSQIPGQGRETQYF,16,few,TRBJ2-5,TRBD1,TRBV4-1
CASSLSSVAGELFF,14,many,TRBJ2-2,NA,TRBV27
CASSLATGMNTEAFF,15,many,TRBJ1-1,NA,TRBV7-3
CASSSTGGGQYF,12,many,TRBJ2-3,NA,TRBV6-5
CASSQTTTSGSTDTQYF,17,many,TRBJ2-3,TRBD2,TRBV7-2
CASSYTATGNNSPLHF,16,NA,TRBJ1-6,TRBD1,TRBV6-5
CASSYSAPNTEAFF,14,many,TRBJ1-1,NA,TRBV6-2/TRBV6-3
CASSRTENIQYF,12,NA,TRBJ2-4,NA,TRBV6-2/TRBV6-3
CASSRTGTGKNQPQHF,16,many,TRBJ1-5,TRBD1,TRBV18
CATSRTGSYNPPLHF,15,NA,TRBJ1-6,NA,TRBV15
CASSYSQGAVDTQYF,15,few,TRBJ2-3,TRBD1,TRBV6-2/TRBV6-3
CASSLASDREAFF,13,many,TRBJ1-1,NA,TRBV7-9
CAWSVGTGGVLRAFF,15,many,TRBJ1-1,TRBD1,TRBV30
CSARRTSTHEQYF,13,NA,TRBJ2-7,TRBD2,TRBV20-1
CSVQSGGPGYEQFF,14,NA,TRBJ2-1,TRBD2,TRBV20-1
CASSSFRGNTEAFF,14,many,TRBJ1-1,NA,TRBV7-9
CASSPFRGGRQETQYF,16,few,TRBJ2-5,TRBD2,TRBV12-3/TRBV12-4
CASIDDLRGYEQYF,14,NA,TRBJ2-7,NA,TRBV2
CASRPTGAIEAFF,13,many,TRBJ1-1,TRBD1,TRBV6-1
CSGDSGTGYGYTF,13,few,TRBJ1-2,TRBD1,TRBV29-1
CASSTELPGHSRNMFYEQYF,20,few,TRBJ2-7,NA,TRBV19
CASSQSAQTGSWEQFF,16,many,TRBJ2-1,TRBD1,TRBV7-3
CASSLDLEVKQFF,13,many,TRBJ2-1,NA,TRBV11-2
CASNLIGGAYNEQFF,15,many,TRBJ2-1,NA,TRBV6-1
CSASGGQTKKPYGYTF,16,NA,TRBJ1-2,TRBD1,TRBV20-1
CASSYAGTGPIF,12,few,TRBJ2-3,TRBD1,TRBV12-3/TRBV12-4
CASSLGYPTNEKLFF,15,NA,TRBJ1-4,NA,TRBV28
CSARDPGQEAYEQYF,15,many,TRBJ2-7,TRBD1,TRBV20-1
CASSLANRVDEQFF,14,many,TRBJ2-1,NA,TRBV7-9
CSVAGNTGELFF,12,many,TRBJ2-2,NA,TRBV20-1